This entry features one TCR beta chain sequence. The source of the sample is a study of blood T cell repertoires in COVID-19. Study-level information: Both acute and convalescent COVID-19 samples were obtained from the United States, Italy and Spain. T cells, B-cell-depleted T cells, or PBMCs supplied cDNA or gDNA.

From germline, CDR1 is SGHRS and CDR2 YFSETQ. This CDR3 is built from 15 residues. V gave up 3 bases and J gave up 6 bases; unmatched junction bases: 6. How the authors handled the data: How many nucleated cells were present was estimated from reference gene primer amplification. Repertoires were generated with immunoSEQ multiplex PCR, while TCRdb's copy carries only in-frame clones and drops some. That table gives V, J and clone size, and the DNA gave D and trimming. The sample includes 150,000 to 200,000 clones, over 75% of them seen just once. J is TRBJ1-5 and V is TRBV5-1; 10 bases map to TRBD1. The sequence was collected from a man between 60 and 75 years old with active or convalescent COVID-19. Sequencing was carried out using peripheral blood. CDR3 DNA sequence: TGCGCCAGCAGCTCTGGGACAGGGGCGGCTCAGCCCCAGCATTTT. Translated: CASSSGTGAAQPQHF.